This paragraph reports one T cell receptor (beta chain). Its specificity is not known. These data are taken from a study of cytomegalovirus exposure and HLA in healthy donors. In the study overall: Tens of millions of unique TCRs from HLA-typed donors were held in an early release of data.

The study's findings and limits: Sequencing depth roughly uniform across donors was assumed in presence/absence analyses. Association of 16,951 TCR beta sequences with HLA alleles was found at 0.05 false discovery rate in a later analysis. There were some public TCRs occurring in many donors, but most TCR sequences were rare.

V was clipped by 3 bases and J by 6 bases; unmatched bases: 4. The CDR3 has 13 residues. Per the germline V gene, CDR1 is SGHDT and CDR2 is YYEEEE. Use of 60 Vbeta and 13 Jbeta primers characterized the PCR. TCRdb keeps only in-frame clones here, not all; method: immunoSEQ multiplex PCR. The table has hundreds of thousands of clones, around 80% seen once; the top ten hold 0.63%. The sequenced sample was PBMCs. This clonotype originated in a man younger than 35 in good health and CMV-seronegative. The J gene is TRBJ1-2, the V gene TRBV5-6, with 8 bases fitting TRBD1. DNA for the CDR3: TGTGCCAGCAGCTGGGGGACAGGAGATGGCTACACCTTC. Amino acids: CASSWGTGDGYTF. The full variable domain, its missing parts supplied by reference TRBV5-6 and TRBJ1-2, is DAGVTQSPTHLIKTRGQQVTLRCSPKSGHDTVSWYQQALGQGPQFIFQYYEEEERQRGNFPDRFSGHQFPNYSSELNVNALLLGDSALYLCASSWGTGDGYTFGSGTRLTVV.